A selection of T cell receptor beta chains follows, all from one sample in a study of Ad26.COV2.S vaccination and SARS-CoV-2 variants. TCRdb's copy holds only in-frame clones and misses some; the assay was immunoSEQ multiplex PCR. This sample yields about 440,000 clones, of which about 90% are seen a single time; approximately 4.3% belongs to the top ten. Sequenced here: peripheral blood, sampled in a trial of Ad26.COV2.S vaccine versus placebo. These receptors all stem from a person aged 18-60 years who received the Ad26.COV2.S COVID-19 vaccine or a placebo. Each CDR3 is given with its conserved first and last residue. The D gene is left open where the match is weak. The size field is filled for only some rows; it gives once, few, many or a size class.

size: few
length: 14
D: NA
V: TRBV7-9
J: TRBJ2-7
CDR3: CASSLLGNLYEQYF
DNA: TGTGCCAGCAGCTTATTGGGTAATCTCTACGAGCAGTACTTC

size: once
length: 13
D: TRBD2
V: TRBV19
J: TRBJ2-3
CDR3: CASTLAGGDTQYF
DNA: TGTGCCAGTACACTAGCGGGAGGGGATACGCAGTATTTT

size: NA
length: 14
D: NA
V: TRBV19
J: TRBJ2-5
CDR3: CASSIGATAETQYF
DNA: TGTGCCAGTAGTATAGGGGCGACCGCCGAGACCCAGTACTTC

size: NA
length: 15
D: NA
V: TRBV28
J: TRBJ2-1
CDR3: CASSLASLVYNEQFF
DNA: TGTGCCAGCAGTTTAGCTTCGCTGGTCTACAATGAGCAGTTCTTC

size: NA
length: 15
D: TRBD2
V: TRBV6-4
J: TRBJ2-1
CDR3: CASSDSGGRAEEQFF
DNA: TGTGCCAGCAGTGACTCTGGCGGGAGGGCCGAAGAGCAGTTCTTC

size: NA
length: 13
D: NA
V: TRBV7-8
J: TRBJ1-6
CDR3: CASRQDRASPLHF
DNA: TGTGCCAGCAGGCAGGACAGAGCTTCACCCCTCCACTTT

size: NA
length: 15
D: NA
V: TRBV2
J: TRBJ1-2
CDR3: CASSPRQLPNYGYTF
DNA: TGTGCCAGCAGCCCCAGACAGCTCCCTAACTATGGCTACACCTTC

size: NA
length: 16
D: TRBD1
V: TRBV11-1
J: TRBJ2-7
CDR3: CASSFTGTGGFYEQYF
DNA: TGTGCCAGCAGCTTCACCGGGACAGGGGGCTTCTACGAGCAGTACTTC

size: NA
length: 11
D: NA
V: TRBV19
J: TRBJ2-2
CDR3: CATGGSGELFF
DNA: TGTGCCACGGGGGGCTCCGGGGAGCTGTTTTTT

size: once
length: 14
D: NA
V: TRBV27
J: TRBJ1-5
CDR3: CASSLKTPNQPQHF
DNA: TGTGCCAGCAGTTTGAAGACCCCCAATCAGCCCCAGCATTTT

size: NA
length: 15
D: TRBD2
V: TRBV24-1
J: TRBJ2-2
CDR3: CATSDGTSGTGELFF
DNA: TGTGCCACCAGTGATGGGACTAGCGGAACCGGGGAGCTGTTTTTT

size: NA
length: 14
D: NA
V: TRBV7-9
J: TRBJ2-1
CDR3: CASSPGRARDEQFF
DNA: TGTGCCAGCAGCCCCGGTCGGGCGCGGGATGAGCAGTTCTTC

size: NA
length: 15
D: TRBD2
V: TRBV18
J: TRBJ2-1
CDR3: CASLPGTSGRNEQFF
DNA: TGTGCCAGCTTACCGGGGACTAGCGGGAGAAATGAGCAGTTCTTC

size: NA
length: 13
D: NA
V: TRBV12-5
J: TRBJ2-7
CDR3: CASGFGGSYEQYF
DNA: TGTGCTAGTGGTTTCGGGGGCTCCTACGAGCAGTACTTC

size: NA
length: 13
D: NA
V: TRBV7-8
J: TRBJ2-7
CDR3: CASSLGAGYEQYF
DNA: TGTGCCAGCAGCTTAGGGGCCGGGTACGAGCAGTACTTC

size: once
length: 16
D: NA
V: TRBV5-1
J: TRBJ1-1
CDR3: CASSLEPGQMNTEAFF
DNA: TGCGCCAGCAGCTTGGAGCCCGGACAGATGAACACTGAAGCTTTCTTT

size: NA
length: 17
D: NA
V: TRBV14
J: TRBJ2-7
CDR3: CASSQARGGLGGAEQYF
DNA: TGTGCCAGCAGCCAAGCCAGAGGAGGCCTAGGCGGTGCCGAGCAGTACTTC

size: NA
length: 13
D: TRBD1
V: TRBV5-4
J: TRBJ2-7
CDR3: CASSTGTDYEQYF
DNA: TGTGCCAGCAGCACCGGGACAGACTACGAGCAGTACTTC

size: NA
length: 14
D: TRBD1
V: TRBV6-6
J: TRBJ2-7
CDR3: CASSYRDRHYEQYF
DNA: TGTGCCAGCAGTTACAGGGACAGGCATTACGAGCAGTACTTC

size: NA
length: 14
D: NA
V: TRBV7-9
J: TRBJ2-7
CDR3: CASTSNLQFHEQYF
DNA: TGTGCCAGCACCTCTAATTTACAGTTCCACGAGCAGTACTTC

size: NA
length: 16
D: TRBD1
V: TRBV24-1
J: TRBJ2-2
CDR3: CATRSGQGANTGELFF
DNA: TGTGCCACCAGATCCGGACAGGGTGCGAACACCGGGGAGCTGTTTTTT

size: NA
length: 15
D: NA
V: TRBV7-2
J: TRBJ1-6
CDR3: CASSLTIRADSPLHF
DNA: TGTGCCAGCAGCTTAACCATCAGGGCGGATTCACCCCTCCACTTT

size: NA
length: 17
D: NA
V: TRBV29-1
J: TRBJ1-3
CDR3: CSVEDPRGTSSGNTIYF
DNA: TGCAGCGTTGAAGATCCCCGGGGGACAAGCTCTGGAAACACCATATATTTT

size: NA
length: 11
D: NA
V: TRBV12-3/TRBV12-4
J: TRBJ2-7
CDR3: CASSLQYEQYF
DNA: TGTGCCAGCAGTTTACAGTACGAGCAGTACTTC

size: NA
length: 14
D: NA
V: TRBV6-5
J: TRBJ2-6
CDR3: CATWGGAGANVLTF
DNA: TGTGCCACATGGGGCGGGGCCGGGGCCAACGTCCTGACTTTC

size: NA
length: 16
D: NA
V: TRBV4-2
J: TRBJ1-1
CDR3: CASSPTGLTGGTEAFF
DNA: TGTGCCAGCAGCCCGACCGGACTCACCGGGGGCACTGAAGCTTTCTTT